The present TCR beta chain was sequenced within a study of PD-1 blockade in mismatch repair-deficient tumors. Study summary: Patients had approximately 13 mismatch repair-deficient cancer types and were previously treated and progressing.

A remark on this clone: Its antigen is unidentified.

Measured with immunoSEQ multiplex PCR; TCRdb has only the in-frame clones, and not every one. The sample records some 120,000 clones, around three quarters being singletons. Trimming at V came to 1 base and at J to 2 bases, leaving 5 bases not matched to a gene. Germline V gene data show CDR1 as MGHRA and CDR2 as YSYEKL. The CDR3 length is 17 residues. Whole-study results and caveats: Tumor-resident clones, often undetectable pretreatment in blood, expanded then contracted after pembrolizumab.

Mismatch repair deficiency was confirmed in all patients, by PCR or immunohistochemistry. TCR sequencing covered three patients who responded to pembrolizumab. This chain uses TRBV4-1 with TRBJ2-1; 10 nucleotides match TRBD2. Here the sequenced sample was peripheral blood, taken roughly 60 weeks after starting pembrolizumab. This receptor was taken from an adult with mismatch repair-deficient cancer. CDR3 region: CASSQALAGVTYNEQFF. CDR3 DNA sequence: TGCGCCAGCAGCCAAGCCCTAGCGGGAGTTACCTACAATGAGCAGTTCTTC.